This T cell receptor (beta chain) originates from a study of T cells in Graves' hyperthyroidism and ophthalmopathy. This clonotype was counted a few times. Researchers took RNA transcripts and amplified the TCR beta CDR3 regions from them. HTBI primers drove first-round RT-PCR of the TCR CDR3. TCRdb fed the multiplex PCR reads into MiXCR, producing one record per CDR3 protein. This sample has more than 550,000 distinct CDR3 sequences, with roughly 17% found just once. CDR3 length: 11 residues. The germline V gene encodes CDR1 MNHNS and CDR2 SASEGT. V lost 6 bases and J 3 bases, leaving 5 bases between the germline ends.

J is TRBJ1-2 and V is TRBV6-1; D gene uncertain. The receptor was derived from a man over 45 with Graves' hyperthyroidism. Input material: blood. This CDR3 reads CASREHYGYTF. The CDR3 DNA follows: TGTGCCAGCAGAGAACACTATGGCTACACCTTC.